Listed here is a single T cell receptor beta chain. This specimen belongs to a study of low-dose radiotherapy and immunotherapy resistance in tumors. Overall study: Every six weeks patients received intravenous ipilimumab 1 mg/kg, and every two weeks they received intravenous nivolumab 240 mg. Treatment included intravenous cyclophosphamide dosed at 200 mg/m2 every two weeks, one day before radiation and immunotherapy.

cDNA synthesis used a TRAV/TRBV-specific primer set for both chains. TCRs were amplified for around 21 PCR cycles with a constant-region primer and V-primer adapter. Via MiXCR, TCRdb re-called the reads, giving one row per CDR3 protein. The table includes over 55,000 distinct CDR3 sequences, around 29% detected once. The CDR3 loop spans 15 amino acids. Trimming took 6 bases from V and 2 from J, leaving 16 bases between them. Specified time point: before trial treatment. Nivolumab, ipilimumab, aspirin, low-dose cyclophosphamide and low-dose radiotherapy were all administered to the donors. Sequences were derived from PBMCs, sampled before treatment. The V call is TRBV23-1, the J call TRBJ1-2; no definite D call. TRBV23-1 is recorded as an ORF, its role being uncertain. The clonotype comes from a female donor with ovarian cancer. CDR3 bases: TGCGCCAGCAGCCTCCAGGTGGACCCCAACTATGGCTACACCTTC. Protein product: CASSLQVDPNYGYTF.